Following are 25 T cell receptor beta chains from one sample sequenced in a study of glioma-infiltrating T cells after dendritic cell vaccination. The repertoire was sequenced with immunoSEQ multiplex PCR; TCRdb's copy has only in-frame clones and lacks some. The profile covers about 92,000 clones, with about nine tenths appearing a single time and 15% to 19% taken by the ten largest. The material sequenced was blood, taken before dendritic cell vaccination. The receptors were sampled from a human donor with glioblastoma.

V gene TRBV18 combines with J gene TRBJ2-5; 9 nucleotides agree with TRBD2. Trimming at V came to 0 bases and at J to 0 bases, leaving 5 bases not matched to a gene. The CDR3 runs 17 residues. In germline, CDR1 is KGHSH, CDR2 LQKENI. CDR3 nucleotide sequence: TGTGCCAGCTCACCACCGATGGCTAGCGGGGACCAAGAGACCCAGTACTTC. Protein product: CASSPPMASGDQETQYF.

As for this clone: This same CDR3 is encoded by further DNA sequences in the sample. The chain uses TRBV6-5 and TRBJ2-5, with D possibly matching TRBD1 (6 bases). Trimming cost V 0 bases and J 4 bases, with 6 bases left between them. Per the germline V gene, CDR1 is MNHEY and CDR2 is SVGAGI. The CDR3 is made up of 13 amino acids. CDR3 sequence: CASSYSRGETQYF. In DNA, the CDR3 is TGTGCCAGCAGTTACTCCAGGGGAGAGACCCAGTACTTC.

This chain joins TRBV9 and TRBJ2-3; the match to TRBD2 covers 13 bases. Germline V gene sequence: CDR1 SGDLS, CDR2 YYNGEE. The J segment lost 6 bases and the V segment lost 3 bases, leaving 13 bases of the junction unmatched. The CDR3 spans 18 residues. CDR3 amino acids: CASSGLLTSGRALDTQYF. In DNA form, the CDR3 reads TGTGCCAGCAGCGGATTACTTACTAGCGGGAGGGCCTTGGATACGCAGTATTTT.

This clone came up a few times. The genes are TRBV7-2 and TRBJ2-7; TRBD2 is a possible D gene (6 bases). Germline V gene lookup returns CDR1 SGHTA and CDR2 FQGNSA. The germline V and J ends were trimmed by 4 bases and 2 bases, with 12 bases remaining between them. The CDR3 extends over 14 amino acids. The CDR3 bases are TGTGCCAGCAGCTATGGGGAGGCACCCTACGAGCAGTACTTC. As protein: CASSYGEAPYEQYF.

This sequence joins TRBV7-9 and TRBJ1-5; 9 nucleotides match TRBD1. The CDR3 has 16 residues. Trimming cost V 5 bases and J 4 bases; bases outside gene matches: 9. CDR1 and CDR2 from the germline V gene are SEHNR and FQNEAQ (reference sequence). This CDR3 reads CASSPETGTGNQPQHF. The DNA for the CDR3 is TGTGCCAGCAGCCCAGAGACCGGGACAGGGAATCAGCCCCAGCATTTT.

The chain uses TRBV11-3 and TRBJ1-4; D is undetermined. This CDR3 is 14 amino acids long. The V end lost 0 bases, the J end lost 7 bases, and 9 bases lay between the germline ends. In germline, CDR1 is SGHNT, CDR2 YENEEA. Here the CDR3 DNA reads TGTGCCAGCAGCTTAGAGCGGCCAGCTGAAAAACTGTTTTTT. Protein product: CASSLERPAEKLFF. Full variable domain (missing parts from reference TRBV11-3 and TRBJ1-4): EAGVVQSPRYKIIEKKQPVAFWCNPISGHNTLYWYLQNLGQGPELLIRYENEEAVDDSQLPKDRFSAERLKGVDSTLKIQPAELGDSAVYLCASSLERPAEKLFFGSGTQLSVL.

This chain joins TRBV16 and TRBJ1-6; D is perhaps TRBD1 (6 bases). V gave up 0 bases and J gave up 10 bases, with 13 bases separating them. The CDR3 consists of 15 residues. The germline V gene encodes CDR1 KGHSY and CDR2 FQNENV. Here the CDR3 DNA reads TGTGCCAGCAGCCAATCAGGGCAGGGGAACTCACCCCTCCACTTT. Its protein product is CASSQSGQGNSPLHF.

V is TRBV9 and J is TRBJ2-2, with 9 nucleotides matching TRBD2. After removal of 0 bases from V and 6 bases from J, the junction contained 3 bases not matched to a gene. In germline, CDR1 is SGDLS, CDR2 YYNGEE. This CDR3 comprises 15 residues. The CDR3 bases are TGTGCCAGCAGCGTAGCTAGCGGGGTGGCCGGGGAGCTGTTTTTT. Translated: CASSVASGVAGELFF.

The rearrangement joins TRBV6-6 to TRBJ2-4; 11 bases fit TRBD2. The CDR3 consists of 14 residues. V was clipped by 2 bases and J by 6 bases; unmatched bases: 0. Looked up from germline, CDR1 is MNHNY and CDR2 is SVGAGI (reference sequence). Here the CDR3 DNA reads TGTGCCAGCAGTTACGGGACTAGCGGAAACATTCAGTACTTC. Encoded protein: CASSYGTSGNIQYF.

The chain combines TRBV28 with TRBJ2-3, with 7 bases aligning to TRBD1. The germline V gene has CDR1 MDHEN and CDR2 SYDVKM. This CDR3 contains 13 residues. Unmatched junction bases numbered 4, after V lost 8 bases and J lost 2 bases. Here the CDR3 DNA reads TGTGCCAGCTCAGGGGGTGTCACAGATACGCAGTATTTT. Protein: CASSGGVTDTQYF.

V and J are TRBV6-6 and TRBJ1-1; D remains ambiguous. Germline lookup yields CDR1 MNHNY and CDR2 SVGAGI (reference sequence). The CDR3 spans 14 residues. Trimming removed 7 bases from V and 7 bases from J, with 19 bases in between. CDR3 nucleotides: TGTGCCAGCACTCAAGGTGAGGGATCGGGTGAAGCTTTCTTT. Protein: CASTQGEGSGEAFF.

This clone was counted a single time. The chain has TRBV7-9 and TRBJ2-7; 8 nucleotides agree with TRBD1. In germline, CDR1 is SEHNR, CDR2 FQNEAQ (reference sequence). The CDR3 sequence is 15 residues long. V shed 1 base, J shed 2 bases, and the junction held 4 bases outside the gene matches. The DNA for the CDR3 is TGTGCCAGCAGCTTAGTTGGGACAGGACCCTACGAGCAGTACTTC. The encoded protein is CASSLVGTGPYEQYF.

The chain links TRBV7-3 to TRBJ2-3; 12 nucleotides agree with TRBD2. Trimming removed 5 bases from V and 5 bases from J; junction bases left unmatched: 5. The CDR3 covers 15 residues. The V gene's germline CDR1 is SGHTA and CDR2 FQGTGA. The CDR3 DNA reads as TGTGCCAGCAGCCTAGCGGGAGGGCCTAAAGATACGCAGTATTTT. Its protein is CASSLAGGPKDTQYF.

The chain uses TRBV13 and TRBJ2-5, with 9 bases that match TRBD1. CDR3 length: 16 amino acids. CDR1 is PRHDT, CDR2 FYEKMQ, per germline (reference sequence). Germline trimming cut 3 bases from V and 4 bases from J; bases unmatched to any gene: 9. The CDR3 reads CASSLEQGARRETQYF. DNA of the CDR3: TGTGCCAGCAGCTTGGAACAGGGGGCGAGAAGAGAGACCCAGTACTTC. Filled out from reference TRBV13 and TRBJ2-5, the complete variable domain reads AAGVIQSPRHLIKEKRETATLKCYPIPRHDTVYWYQQGPGQDPQFLISFYEKMQSDKGSIPDRFSAQQFSDYHSELNMSSLELGDSALYFCASSLEQGARRETQYFGPGTRLLVL.

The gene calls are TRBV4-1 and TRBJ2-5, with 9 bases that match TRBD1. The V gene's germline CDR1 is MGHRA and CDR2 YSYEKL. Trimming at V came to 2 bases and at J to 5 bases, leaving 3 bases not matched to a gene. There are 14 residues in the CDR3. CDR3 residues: CASSQWTGVETQYF. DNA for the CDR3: TGCGCCAGCAGCCAATGGACAGGGGTGGAGACCCAGTACTTC.

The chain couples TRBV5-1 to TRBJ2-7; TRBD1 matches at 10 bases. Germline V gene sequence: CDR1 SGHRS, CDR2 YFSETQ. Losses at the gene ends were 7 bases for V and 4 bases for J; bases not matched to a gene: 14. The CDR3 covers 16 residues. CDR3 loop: CASSPAGDRGPYEQYF. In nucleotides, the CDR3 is TGCGCCAGCTCGCCCGCGGGGGACAGGGGACCTTACGAGCAGTACTTC.

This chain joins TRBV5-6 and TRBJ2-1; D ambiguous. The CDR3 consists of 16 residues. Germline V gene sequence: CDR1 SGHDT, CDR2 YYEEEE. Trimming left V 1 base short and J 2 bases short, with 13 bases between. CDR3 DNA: TGTGCCAGCAGCTTGTTAAGTGGGCCAACCTACAATGAGCAGTTCTTC. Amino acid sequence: CASSLLSGPTYNEQFF.

The CDR3 sequence: CAIGTGVRETQYF. The CDR3 DNA sequence: TGTGCCATCGGGACAGGGGTTAGGGAGACCCAGTACTTC. The chain combines TRBV10-3 with TRBJ2-5; 10 bases agree with TRBD1. The CDR3 runs to 13 residues. Germline V lookup: CDR1 ENHRY, CDR2 SYGVKD. The ends lost 8 bases at V and 5 bases at J; junction bases unmatched: 5.

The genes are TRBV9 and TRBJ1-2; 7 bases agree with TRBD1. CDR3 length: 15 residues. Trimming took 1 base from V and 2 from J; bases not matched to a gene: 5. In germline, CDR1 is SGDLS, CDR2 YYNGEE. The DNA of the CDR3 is TGTGCCAGCAGCGTAAGTCCAGGGGGAAACTATGGCTACACCTTC. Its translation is CASSVSPGGNYGYTF.

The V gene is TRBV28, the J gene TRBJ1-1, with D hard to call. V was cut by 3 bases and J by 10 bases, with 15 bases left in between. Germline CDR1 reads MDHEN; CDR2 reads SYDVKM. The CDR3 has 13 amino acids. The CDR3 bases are TGTGCCAGCAGTTTGATAGTTGGTCTCGGAGCTTTCTTT. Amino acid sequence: CASSLIVGLGAFF.

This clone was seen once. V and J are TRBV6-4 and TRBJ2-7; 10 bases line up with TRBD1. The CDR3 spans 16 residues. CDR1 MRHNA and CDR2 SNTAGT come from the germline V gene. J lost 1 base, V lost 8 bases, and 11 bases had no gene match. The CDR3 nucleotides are TGTGCCAGCGCAACCAGGCGGGACAGGGGATCCTACGAGCAGTACTTC. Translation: CASATRRDRGSYEQYF.

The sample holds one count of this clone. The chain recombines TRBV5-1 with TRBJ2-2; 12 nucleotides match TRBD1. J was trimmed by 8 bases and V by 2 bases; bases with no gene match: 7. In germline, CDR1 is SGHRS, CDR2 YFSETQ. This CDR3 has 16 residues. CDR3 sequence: CASSLWDRGRGGELFF. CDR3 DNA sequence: TGCGCCAGCAGCTTATGGGACAGGGGGCGAGGAGGGGAGCTGTTTTTT.

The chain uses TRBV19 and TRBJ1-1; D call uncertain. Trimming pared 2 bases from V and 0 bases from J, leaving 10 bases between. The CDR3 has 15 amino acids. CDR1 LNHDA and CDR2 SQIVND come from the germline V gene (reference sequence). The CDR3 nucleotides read TGTGCCAGTAGTATATTCGGAGGGCTGAACACTGAAGCTTTCTTT. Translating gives CASSIFGGLNTEAFF.

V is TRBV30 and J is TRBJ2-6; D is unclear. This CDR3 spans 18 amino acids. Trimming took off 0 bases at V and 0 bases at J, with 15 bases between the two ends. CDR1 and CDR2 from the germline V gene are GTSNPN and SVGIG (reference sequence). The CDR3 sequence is CAWSVGQRFNSGANVLTF. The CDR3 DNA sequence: TGTGCCTGGAGTGTGGGTCAGCGATTCAACTCTGGGGCCAACGTCCTGACTTTC.

The CDR3 loop reads CASSLLAGGSGANVLTF. DNA for the CDR3: TGTGCCAGCAGCTTACTAGCGGGAGGCTCTGGGGCCAACGTCCTGACTTTC. The gene calls are TRBV11-2 and TRBJ2-6; 11 bases agree with TRBD2. Trimming took 2 bases from V and 0 from J; bases not matched to a gene: 0. This CDR3 is built from 17 residues. Germline-derived CDR1 and CDR2 are SGHAT and FQNNGV.